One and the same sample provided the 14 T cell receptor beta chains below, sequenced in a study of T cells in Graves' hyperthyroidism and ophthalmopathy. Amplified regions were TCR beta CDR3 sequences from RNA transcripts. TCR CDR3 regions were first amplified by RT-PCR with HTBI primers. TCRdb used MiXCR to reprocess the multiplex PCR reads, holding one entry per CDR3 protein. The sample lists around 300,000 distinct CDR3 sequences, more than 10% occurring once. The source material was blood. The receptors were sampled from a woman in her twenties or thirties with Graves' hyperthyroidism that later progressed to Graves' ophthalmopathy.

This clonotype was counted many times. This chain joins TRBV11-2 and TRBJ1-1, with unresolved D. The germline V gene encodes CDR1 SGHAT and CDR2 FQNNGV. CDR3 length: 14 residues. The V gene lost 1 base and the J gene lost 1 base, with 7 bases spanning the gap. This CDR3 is CASSLVGQNTEAFF. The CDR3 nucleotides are TGTGCCAGCAGCTTAGTAGGGCAGAACACTGAAGCTTTCTTT.

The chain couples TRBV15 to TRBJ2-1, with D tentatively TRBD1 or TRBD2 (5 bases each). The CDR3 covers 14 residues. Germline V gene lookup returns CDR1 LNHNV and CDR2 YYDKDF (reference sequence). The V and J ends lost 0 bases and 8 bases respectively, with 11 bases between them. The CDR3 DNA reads TGTGCCACCAGCAGAGATATCAGGGACCATGAGCAGTTCTTC. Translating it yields CATSRDIRDHEQFF.

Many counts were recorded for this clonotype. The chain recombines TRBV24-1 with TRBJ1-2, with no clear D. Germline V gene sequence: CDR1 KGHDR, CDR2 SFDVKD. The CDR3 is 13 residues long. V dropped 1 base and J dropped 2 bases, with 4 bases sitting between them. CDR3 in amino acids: CATSDFGNYGYTF. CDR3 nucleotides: TGTGCCACCAGTGATTTCGGAAACTATGGCTACACCTTC.

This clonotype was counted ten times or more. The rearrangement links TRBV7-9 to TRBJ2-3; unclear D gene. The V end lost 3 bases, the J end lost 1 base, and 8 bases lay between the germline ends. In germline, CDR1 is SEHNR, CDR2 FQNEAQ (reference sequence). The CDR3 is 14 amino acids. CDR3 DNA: TGTGCCAGCAGCTTCCAAGGTGGCACAGATACGCAGTATTTT. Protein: CASSFQGGTDTQYF.

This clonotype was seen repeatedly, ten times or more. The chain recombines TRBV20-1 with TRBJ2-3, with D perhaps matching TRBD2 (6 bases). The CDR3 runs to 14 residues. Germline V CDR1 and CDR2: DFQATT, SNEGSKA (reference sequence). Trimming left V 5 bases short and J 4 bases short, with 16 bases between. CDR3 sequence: CSASGEERPDTQYF. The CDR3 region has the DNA TGCAGTGCTTCGGGAGAGGAACGCCCAGATACGCAGTATTTT.

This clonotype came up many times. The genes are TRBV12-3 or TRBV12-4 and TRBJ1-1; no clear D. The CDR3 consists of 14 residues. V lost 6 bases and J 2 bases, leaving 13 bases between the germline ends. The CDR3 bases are TGTGCCAGCAGCCCAAGGACGGGTAACACTGAAGCTTTCTTT. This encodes CASSPRTGNTEAFF.

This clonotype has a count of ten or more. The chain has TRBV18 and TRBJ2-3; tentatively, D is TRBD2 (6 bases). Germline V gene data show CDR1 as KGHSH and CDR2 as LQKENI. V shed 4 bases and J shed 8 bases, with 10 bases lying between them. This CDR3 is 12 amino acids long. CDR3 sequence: CASSQGLPTQYF. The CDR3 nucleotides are TGTGCCAGCTCACAGGGACTCCCTACGCAGTATTTT.

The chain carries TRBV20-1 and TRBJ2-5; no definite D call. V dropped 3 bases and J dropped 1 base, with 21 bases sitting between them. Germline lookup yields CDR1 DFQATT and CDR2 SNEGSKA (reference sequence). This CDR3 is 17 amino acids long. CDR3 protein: CSASSASSLWGQETQYF. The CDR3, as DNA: TGCAGTGCTAGTAGTGCCAGCAGTTTATGGGGCCAAGAGACCCAGTACTTC.

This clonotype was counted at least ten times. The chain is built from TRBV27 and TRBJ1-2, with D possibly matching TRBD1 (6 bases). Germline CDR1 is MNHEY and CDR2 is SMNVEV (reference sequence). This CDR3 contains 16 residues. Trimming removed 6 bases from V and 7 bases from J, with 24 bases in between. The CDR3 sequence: CASSPREGRQVRGYTF. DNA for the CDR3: TGTGCCAGCAGCCCACGGGAGGGTCGACAGGTCCGTGGCTACACCTTC.

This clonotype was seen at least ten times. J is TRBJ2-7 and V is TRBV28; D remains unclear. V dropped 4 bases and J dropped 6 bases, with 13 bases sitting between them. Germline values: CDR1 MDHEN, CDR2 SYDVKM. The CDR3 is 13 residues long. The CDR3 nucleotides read TGTGCCAGCAGTTGGACGCATACCCCCGAGCAGTACTTC. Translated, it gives CASSWTHTPEQYF.

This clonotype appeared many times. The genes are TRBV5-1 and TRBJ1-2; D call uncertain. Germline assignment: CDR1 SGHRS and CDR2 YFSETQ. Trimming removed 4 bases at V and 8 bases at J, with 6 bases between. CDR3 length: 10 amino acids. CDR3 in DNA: TGCGCCAGCAGCCCGGGGGGCTACACCTTC. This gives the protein CASSPGGYTF.

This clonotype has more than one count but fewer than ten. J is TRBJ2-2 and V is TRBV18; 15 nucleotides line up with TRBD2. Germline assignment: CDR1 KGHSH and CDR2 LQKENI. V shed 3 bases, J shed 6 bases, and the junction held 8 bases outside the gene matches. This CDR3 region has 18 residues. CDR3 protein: CASSPPGLAGGQAGELFF. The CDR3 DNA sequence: TGTGCCAGCTCACCCCCGGGACTAGCGGGAGGCCAAGCCGGGGAGCTGTTTTTT.

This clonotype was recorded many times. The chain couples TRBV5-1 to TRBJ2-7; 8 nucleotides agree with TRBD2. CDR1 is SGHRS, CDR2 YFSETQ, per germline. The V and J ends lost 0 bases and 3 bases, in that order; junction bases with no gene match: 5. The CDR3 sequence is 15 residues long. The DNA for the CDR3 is TGCGCCAGCAGCTTGGCCTCACTAGCGGTCTACGAGCAGTACTTC. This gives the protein CASSLASLAVYEQYF. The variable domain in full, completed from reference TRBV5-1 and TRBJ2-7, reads KAGVTQTPRYLIKTRGQQVTLSCSPISGHRSVSWYQQTPGQGLQFLFEYFSETQRNKGNFPGRFSGRQFSNSRSEMNVSTLELGDSALYLCASSLASLAVYEQYFGPGTRLTVT.

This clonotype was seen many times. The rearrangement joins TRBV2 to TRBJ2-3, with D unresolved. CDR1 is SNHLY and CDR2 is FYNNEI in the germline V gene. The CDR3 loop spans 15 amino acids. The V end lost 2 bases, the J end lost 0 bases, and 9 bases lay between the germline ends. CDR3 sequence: CASSEWRTSTDTQYF. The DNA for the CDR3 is TGTGCCAGCAGTGAATGGCGTACTAGCACAGATACGCAGTATTTT.